The 10 T cell receptor beta chains given below trace back to one sample, sequenced in a study of blood T cell repertoires in COVID-19. Sequencing was performed with immunoSEQ multiplex PCR; in TCRdb, only in-frame clones are kept and a portion is missing. The data contain about 410,000 clones, approximately 89% of them seen just once; the ten biggest clones take up around 1.5%. Sequenced input: peripheral blood. The receptor source for this set is a woman in her thirties or forties with COVID-19, enrolled during active disease.

The rearrangement uses TRBV6-5 and TRBJ1-2, with D perhaps TRBD1 (6 bases). V lost 5 bases and J lost 4, with 14 bases in between. Germline-derived CDR1 and CDR2 are MNHEY and SVGAGI. The CDR3 is 14 residues long. CDR3 nucleotide sequence: TGTGCCAGCAGTAGGGGGGGGAATCTCTATGGCTACACCTTC. Protein sequence: CASSRGGNLYGYTF.

This clone was picked up one time. CDR3 in amino acids: CASSQEQGGMTQYF. CDR3 DNA sequence: TGCGCCAGCAGCCAAGAGCAAGGGGGAATGACCCAGTACTTC. V is TRBV4-1 and J is TRBJ2-5; TRBD1 might be the D (6 bases). Germline values: CDR1 MGHRA, CDR2 YSYEKL. The V end lost 0 bases, the J end lost 7 bases, and 12 bases lay between the germline ends. The CDR3 has 14 amino acids.

V is TRBV2 and J is TRBJ1-6; TRBD1 matches at 8 bases. Per germline, CDR1 SNHLY and CDR2 FYNNEI. V trimming: 6 bases; J trimming: 5 bases; junction bases outside the gene matches: 9. The CDR3 has 16 amino acids. CDR3 bases: TGTGCCAGCAGCCGGACAGGGAGGTTAGATAATTCACCCCTCCACTTT. Encoded protein: CASSRTGRLDNSPLHF.

The chain carries TRBV5-1 and TRBJ1-1, with TRBD1 matching over 7 bases. After removal of 4 bases from V and 1 base from J, the junction contained 7 bases not matched to a gene. The CDR3 length is 15 residues. Germline V gives CDR1 SGHRS, CDR2 YFSETQ. In DNA, the CDR3 is TGCGCCAGCAGCGGATTACAGGGGTCGAACACTGAAGCTTTCTTT. Its protein product is CASSGLQGSNTEAFF.

This chain links TRBV7-3 with TRBJ1-2; D might be TRBD1 (5 bases). Trimming stripped 5 bases from V and 7 bases from J, with 17 bases between. The CDR3 consists of 14 residues. The germline V gene encodes CDR1 SGHTA and CDR2 FQGTGA. CDR3 DNA: TGTGCCAGCAGCCGGGGGGAGGAGGGAAGTGGCTACACCTTC. Amino acid sequence: CASSRGEEGSGYTF.

For the CDR3, the DNA is TGCGCCAGCAGCCAAGGATGGGGACAGGGGGCGAGGGAAAAACTGTTTTTT. Amino acid sequence: CASSQGWGQGAREKLFF. This sequence joins TRBV4-3 and TRBJ1-4, with 12 bases lining up with TRBD1. The ends lost 1 base at V and 8 bases at J; junction bases unmatched: 8. There are 17 residues in the CDR3. The germline V gene has CDR1 LGHNA and CDR2 YSLEER.

This clone was observed a single time. This chain joins TRBV28 and TRBJ1-5; D unclear. The CDR3 length is 13 residues. Trimming shortened V by 6 bases and J by 5 bases, and 11 bases separated the two germline ends. Germline CDR1 MDHEN, CDR2 SYDVKM. CDR3 loop: CASRKNTYQPQHF. Here the CDR3 DNA reads TGTGCCAGCAGAAAAAACACCTATCAGCCCCAGCATTTT.

The chain uses TRBV2 and TRBJ2-7, with D tentatively TRBD1 (6 bases). The CDR3 runs to 15 residues. Germline V gene lookup returns CDR1 SNHLY and CDR2 FYNNEI. V was shortened by 6 bases and J by 0 bases, with 15 bases between the two germline ends. The CDR3 region has the DNA TGTGCCAGCAGCCAGGACAGAGACAGCTCCTACGAGCAGTACTTC. Protein: CASSQDRDSSYEQYF.

The V gene is TRBV27, the J gene TRBJ1-5; 7 bases fit TRBD1. CDR3 size: 15 residues. The germline CDR1 and CDR2 sequences are MNHEY and SMNVEV (reference sequence). The V gene end was trimmed by 7 bases and the J gene end by 0 bases; junction bases not matched to a gene: 6. In nucleotides, the CDR3 is TGTGCCAGCAAAGGCAGGGGGTATAGCAATCAGCCCCAGCATTTT. Translation: CASKGRGYSNQPQHF.

This sequence joins TRBV9 and TRBJ1-2; TRBD1 is a possible D gene (6 bases). The V end lost 0 bases, the J end lost 7 bases, and 16 bases lay between the germline ends. Germline CDR1 is SGDLS and CDR2 is YYNGEE. The CDR3 totals 15 residues. CDR3 sequence (DNA): TGTGCCAGCAGCGTAGACCAGGGGATTTACGGTGGCTACACCTTC. Its protein product is CASSVDQGIYGGYTF.